This is a list of T cell receptor beta chains from one sample in a study of OX40 agonist ivuxolimab in advanced cancers. Sequencing was performed with immunoSEQ multiplex PCR; in TCRdb, only in-frame clones are kept and a portion is missing. The repertoire holds some 85,000 clones, with 91% as singletons. The sequences come from CD4+ or CD8+ T cells sorted from blood, collected in a trial of the OX40 agonist ivuxolimab. All receptors derive from an adult with an advanced solid tumor such as melanoma, head and neck, liver or kidney cancer. Each CDR3 is given with its conserved first and last residue. The D gene is left open where the match is weak. Size values are once, few and many counts, or a class for expanded clones, and some rows have none.

d_call	v_call	j_call	clone_size	cdr3_length	cdr3_aa	cdr3_nt
-	TRBV5-1	TRBJ2-5	-	14	CASSLVGGVETQYF	TGCGCCAGCAGCTTGGTGGGTGGGGTGGAGACCCAGTACTTC
-	TRBV11-3	TRBJ1-1	-	14	CASSPQGAGTEAFF	TGTGCCAGCAGCCCGCAGGGCGCGGGCACTGAAGCTTTCTTT
-	TRBV28	TRBJ2-1	-	15	CASSGRPGRKNEQFF	TGTGCCAGCAGTGGCAGACCGGGACGAAAAAACGAGCAGTTCTTC
-	TRBV10-3	TRBJ2-7	-	14	CAISLTGELYEQYF	TGTGCCATCAGCCTGACTGGGGAGCTCTACGAGCAGTACTTC
TRBD1	TRBV25-1	TRBJ1-6	-	14	CASRRDSKNSPLHF	TGTGCCAGCAGAAGGGACAGTAAGAATTCACCCCTCCACTTT
TRBD1	TRBV7-2	TRBJ1-5	-	14	CASSRDRGNLPQHF	TGTGCCAGCAGCAGAGACAGGGGAAACCTGCCCCAGCATTTT
-	TRBV5-1	TRBJ2-4	-	16	CASSPGTVVAKNIQYF	TGCGCCAGCAGCCCCGGGACGGTCGTAGCCAAAAACATTCAGTACTTC
-	TRBV7-9	TRBJ1-1	-	13	CASSLAGGGEAFF	TGTGCCAGCAGCTTAGCGGGAGGGGGTGAAGCTTTCTTT
-	TRBV7-2	TRBJ1-5	-	14	CASSSSGSNQPQHF	TGTGCCAGCAGCTCTTCGGGGAGCAATCAGCCCCAGCATTTT
-	TRBV27	TRBJ1-3	-	15	CASSPRGGSGNTIYF	TGTGCCAGCTCTCCCCGAGGAGGCTCTGGAAACACCATATATTTT
-	TRBV5-1	TRBJ2-1	-	15	CASSLVTARYNEQFF	TGCGCCAGCAGCTTGGTTACAGCCAGATACAATGAGCAGTTCTTC
-	TRBV19	TRBJ2-7	-	16	CASSTDRGRANYEQYF	TGTGCCAGTAGTACAGATCGGGGCAGGGCGAATTACGAGCAGTACTTC
-	TRBV30	TRBJ1-3	-	12	CAGGDSGNTIYF	TGTGCCGGAGGGGACTCTGGAAACACCATATATTTT
-	TRBV18	TRBJ1-2	-	16	CASSPASGPTNYGYTF	TGTGCCAGCTCCCCCGCGTCGGGGCCGACTAACTATGGCTACACCTTC
TRBD1	TRBV18	TRBJ1-1	-	15	CASSPPGQGDAEAFF	TGTGCCAGCTCACCACCGGGACAGGGGGACGCTGAAGCTTTCTTT
-	TRBV11-2	TRBJ2-2	-	15	CASSLVPGNTGELFF	TGTGCCAGCAGCTTAGTACCCGGGAACACCGGGGAGCTGTTTTTT
TRBD1	TRBV7-2	TRBJ2-7	once	15	CASSTQGTGRYEQYF	TGTGCCAGCAGCACACAAGGGACAGGGCGATACGAGCAGTACTTC
TRBD1	TRBV5-4	TRBJ2-1	-	14	CASSTRGLDNEQFF	TGTGCCAGCAGCACCAGGGGGCTGGACAATGAGCAGTTCTTC
-	TRBV9	TRBJ2-1	-	14	CASSADLYGGEQFF	TGTGCCAGCAGCGCGGACTTGTACGGGGGTGAGCAGTTCTTC
-	TRBV28	TRBJ2-7	-	15	CASTSAQAFPYEQYF	TGTGCCAGCACCTCGGCGCAGGCATTTCCCTACGAGCAGTACTTC
-	TRBV5-4	TRBJ2-1	-	12	CASSLDTNEQFF	TGTGCCAGCAGCTTGGATACAAATGAGCAGTTCTTC
-	TRBV28	TRBJ1-2	-	13	CAVRETGIYGYTF	TGTGCCGTGCGTGAGACGGGCATCTATGGCTACACCTTC
-	TRBV4-2	TRBJ2-7	medium-sized	13	CASSQARTYEQYF	TGTGCCAGCAGCCAAGCTCGGACCTACGAGCAGTACTTC
-	TRBV5-1	TRBJ1-3	-	16	CASSSGRGYSGNTIYF	TGCGCCAGCAGCTCGGGCAGGGGCTACTCTGGAAACACCATATATTTT
-	TRBV7-7	TRBJ2-7	-	15	CASSLGPNGDYEQYF	TGTGCTAGCAGCCTAGGGCCTAACGGAGACTACGAGCAGTACTTC
TRBD2	TRBV11-3	TRBJ2-1	-	15	CASSPQGLADNEQFF	TGTGCCAGCAGCCCACAGGGACTAGCGGACAATGAGCAGTTCTTC
-	TRBV5-1	TRBJ2-3	-	12	CASSARADTQYF	TGCGCCAGCAGTGCGAGGGCAGATACGCAGTATTTT
-	TRBV9	TRBJ2-3	-	15	CASSPQAGRGDTQYF	TGTGCCAGCAGCCCCCAGGCGGGACGGGGCGATACGCAGTATTTT
-	TRBV4-2	TRBJ2-7	-	15	CASHHPLGGSYEQYF	TGTGCCAGCCACCACCCGTTGGGCGGCTCCTACGAGCAGTACTTC